This entry concerns a single T cell receptor beta chain. Its binding antigen is unknown. Per-base qualities were not stored, and no clone one base away is much larger. Library method: the immunoSEQ multiplex PCR assay. RNA was extracted from all samples and reverse transcribed into cDNA, which served as template for TCR sequencing. First-strand cDNA was synthesized using SuperScript III with a 2:1 mix of oligo-dT and random hexamers. A synthetic immune receptor repertoire was used to gauge amplification bias, and whatever bias remained was removed computationally. For the original study's pipeline: Raw reads were preprocessed to remove errors, and CDR3 was defined according to IMGT conventions as the region from the conserved cysteine to phenylalanine. Clonality was computed as 1 minus the Shannon entropy, with the entropy normalized by log2 of the number of productive unique TCRs. Scalp TCRbeta sequences were cross-referenced with sorted blood CD4 and CD8 repertoires so that the CD4 or CD8 identity of scalp clones could be inferred. TCRdb re-hosts the immuneACCESS table, in-frame sequences only. Its copies lack some clones; in the studies checked, an unresolved V gene accounts for under half of them, and the cause for the rest is not known. V, J and clone size are taken as reported in that table, and D and trimming were inferred from the DNA itself. The sample data list about 180,000 clones, and roughly half of these were observed just once. The ten top clones hold around 10% of the sample.

Explained via the paper, the treatment or condition label denotes: oral pan-JAK inhibitor, 5-10 mg twice daily. Peripheral blood and lesional scalp punch biopsies were obtained from patients with alopecia areata. After PBMCs were isolated by density centrifugation and stained for CD3, CD4 and CD8, a FACSAria was used to sort CD4+ and CD8+ T cells. This sample was taken from a study of CD8+ T cells in alopecia areata (dated by TCRdb to about 2018). About the investigation overall: Treated patients were enrolled in an open-label pilot trial of oral tofacitinib at 5 to 10 mg twice daily for moderate-to-severe alopecia areata. The study used high-throughput TCRbeta sequencing to examine T cell clonal expansion in alopecia areata, in both the C3H/HeJ mouse model and human patients. In treated patients, disease severity was measured using the SALT score, which gives the percentage of scalp surface area affected. immunoSEQ multiplex PCR using 35 Vbeta forward primers and 13 Jbeta reverse primers was used to amplify TCRbeta CDR3 regions. Patients on tofacitinib were biopsied at baseline and after 4 and 24 weeks of treatment, and several of the patients also had a later scalp biopsy. Scalp clonality was compared across normal scalp (n=4), patchy alopecia areata scalp (n=8), and alopecia totalis/universalis scalp (n=8). RNA was extracted with the PAXgene miRNA kit for fixed scalp, the miRNeasy kit for PBMCs, and the RNeasy kit for mouse skin. Human TCRbeta sequencing covered scalp tissue and sorted CD4+ and CD8+ peripheral blood T cells from patchy and totalis/universalis alopecia areata patients and healthy controls. Patients stayed on tofacitinib for 6 to 18 months and then had 6 months of follow-up off drug so that delayed response and recurrence could be assessed.

Here is what the overall study found, with its caveats: Compared with mice, TCR sequences shared between patients were less clear, possibly partly because of HLA diversity across the patient population. Scalp clonality and the number of expanded CD8+ clones among the top 100 scalp clones were significantly decreased by tofacitinib. Because the treated cohort was small and had only one nonresponder, larger studies are needed to examine links between baseline CD8+ expansion and response. Compared with normal scalp, lesional scalp, particularly in alopecia totalis/universalis, had higher clonality and more expanded CD8+ clones, which suggests antigenic drive. Many expanded lesional clones were found to persist in scalp and blood during tofacitinib treatment, and relapse after treatment cessation may be partly explained by this persistence. Unlike mouse skin, where gammadelta T cells dominate, normal human skin contains resident alphabeta T cells that get sequenced too, which complicates analysis of the scalp TCR repertoire.

Sequenced here: CD8+ T cells sorted from blood, sampled around week 54, from a patient treated with tofacitinib. This clonotype was obtained from a human donor with alopecia areata.

The CDR3 corresponds to CASLSRDQETQYF. In nucleotides, the sequence is TGTGCCAGTTTGTCCCGGGACCAAGAGACCCAGTACTTC. The chain is made from TRBV19 and TRBJ2-5; no confident D gene assignment can be made. The germline V gene (reference sequence) provides CDR1 LNHDA and CDR2 SQIVND. Measured from the cysteine to the phenylalanine, the CDR3 is 13 residues long. Just the 39-base CDR3 DNA is kept, in frame starting at base 1. The germline ends are 10 bases apart after V is trimmed by 8 bases and J by 0 bases.